The source of this T cell receptor beta chain is a study of radiation and T cells in renal cell carcinoma. Study-wide points: Compared with controls, irradiated tumors showed greater TCR clonality. From baseline, blood top tumor clonotypes peaked at 2 weeks post-radiation.

Sequencing was performed with immunoSEQ multiplex PCR; in TCRdb, only in-frame clones are kept and a portion is missing. The table has roughly 20,000 clones, just over 60% seen once. As to this clone: Its antigen is undetermined.

The V and J ends lost 4 bases and 0 bases respectively, with 18 bases between them. Looked up from germline, CDR1 is LNHDA and CDR2 is SQIVND (reference sequence). This CDR3 region has 17 residues. The treatment denotes: 15 Gy SBRT to primary tumor, nephrectomy 4 weeks later. The patient's renal cell carcinoma had clear cell pathology. The sample here was tumor tissue, taken from a patient whose treatment included radiotherapy and nephrectomy. The chain combines TRBV19 with TRBJ1-1; D may be TRBD1 (5 bases). This receptor was identified in an older woman with renal cell carcinoma. In DNA form, the CDR3 reads TGTGCCAGTAGTAGATCAGGGAAGGGCGAGTTGAACACTGAAGCTTTCTTT. Translated: CASSRSGKGELNTEAFF.